This is a list of T cell receptor beta chains from one sample in a study of T-cell memory formation after mild COVID-19. In TCRdb, the 5' RACE reads were re-called with MiXCR into one record per CDR3 protein. The sample lists under 200,000 distinct CDR3 sequences; 11% were seen once. Material: PBMCs or a T cell subset sorted from them (not recorded which). Receptors originate from a man aged 18 to 29 who had mild COVID-19 (a few samples of this study predate the infection). Cell type and time point are not known. The CDR3 runs from the conserved cysteine through the conserved F or W. The D gene is left open where the match is weak. Expanded clones get a size class; other rows say once, few or many, or leave the size out.

j_call: TRBJ2-7; v_call: TRBV5-4; d_call: TRBD2; clone_size: NA; cdr3_aa: CASSLAAGDVYEQYF; cdr3_nt: TGTGCCAGCAGCTTGGCAGCGGGGGACGTCTACGAGCAGTACTTC
j_call: TRBJ1-3; v_call: TRBV29-1; d_call: NA; clone_size: NA; cdr3_aa: CSVELPGNTIYF; cdr3_nt: TGCAGCGTTGAACTCCCCGGAAACACCATATATTTT
j_call: TRBJ2-1; v_call: TRBV18; d_call: NA; clone_size: few; cdr3_aa: CASSQQRNEQFF; cdr3_nt: TGTGCCAGCTCACAACAGAGAAATGAGCAGTTCTTC
j_call: TRBJ1-5; v_call: TRBV15; d_call: TRBD1; clone_size: NA; cdr3_aa: CATSRERTGQPQHF; cdr3_nt: TGTGCCACCAGCAGAGAGCGGACAGGCCAGCCCCAGCATTTT
j_call: TRBJ1-2; v_call: TRBV12-3/TRBV12-4; d_call: TRBD1; clone_size: NA; cdr3_aa: CASSPTGEYGYTF; cdr3_nt: TGTGCCAGCAGTCCTACAGGGGAATATGGCTACACCTTC
j_call: TRBJ2-1; v_call: TRBV11-1; d_call: NA; clone_size: NA; cdr3_aa: CASSLSPSAALYNEQFF; cdr3_nt: TGTGCCAGCAGCTTATCACCATCCGCGGCTTTATACAATGAGCAGTTCTTC
j_call: TRBJ1-1; v_call: TRBV12-3/TRBV12-4; d_call: TRBD1; clone_size: NA; cdr3_aa: CASSSSGTGLEAFF; cdr3_nt: TGTGCCAGCAGTTCCTCCGGGACAGGCCTCGAAGCTTTCTTT
j_call: TRBJ1-1; v_call: TRBV20-1; d_call: NA; clone_size: few; cdr3_aa: CSAAVDSGWNTEAFF; cdr3_nt: TGCAGTGCCGCGGTCGATTCGGGTTGGAACACTGAAGCTTTCTTT
j_call: TRBJ1-2; v_call: TRBV19; d_call: TRBD1; clone_size: few; cdr3_aa: CASRGWGAGTGVGYTF; cdr3_nt: TGTGCCAGTAGGGGATGGGGAGCAGGGACAGGAGTTGGCTACACCTTC
j_call: TRBJ2-1; v_call: TRBV20-1; d_call: TRBD1; clone_size: NA; cdr3_aa: CSAIPGQGNNEQFF; cdr3_nt: TGCAGTGCTATTCCGGGACAGGGAAACAATGAGCAGTTCTTC
j_call: TRBJ2-3; v_call: TRBV6-5; d_call: NA; clone_size: many; cdr3_aa: CASSPTLGDTQYF; cdr3_nt: TGTGCCAGCAGCCCGACTCTAGGGGATACGCAGTATTTT
j_call: TRBJ2-7; v_call: TRBV20-1; d_call: NA; clone_size: many; cdr3_aa: CSASRKGGDYEQYF; cdr3_nt: TGCAGTGCTAGTAGAAAAGGCGGAGACTACGAGCAGTACTTC